Listed here are 19 T cell receptor beta chains from one sample, sequenced in a study of cytomegalovirus exposure and HLA in healthy donors. Primers: 60 Vbeta forward and 13 Jbeta reverse. Assay used: immunoSEQ multiplex PCR; TCRdb lists only in-frame clones, some missing. The sample has over 95,000 clones, approximately 74% seen once; the top ten hold around 4.2%. Sequenced material: PBMCs. Receptors were obtained from a woman in her thirties or forties in good health and CMV-seropositive.

CDR3 sequence: CASSFRTGAIPSYEQYF. DNA for the CDR3: TGCGCCAGCAGCTTTAGGACAGGGGCGATCCCTTCCTACGAGCAGTACTTC. This chain joins TRBV5-1 and TRBJ2-7, with TRBD1 matching 9 bases. There are 17 residues in the CDR3. V dropped 2 bases and J dropped 1; count of bases not matched to a gene: 10. CDR1 and CDR2 (germline): SGHRS, YFSETQ.

The V call is TRBV4-2, the J call TRBJ2-4, with TRBD1 identical over 7 bases. The CDR3 extends over 20 amino acids. Germline CDR1 and CDR2: LGHNA and YNFKEQ. Trimming took 4 bases from V and 1 from J; bases not matched to a gene: 19. CDR3 sequence reads: CASSLGRARDRAVAKNIQYF. The CDR3 DNA reads TGTGCCAGCAGCCTCGGCCGCGCTAGAGACAGGGCGGTGGCCAAAAACATTCAGTACTTC.

This clone was counted only a few times. This chain joins TRBV30 and TRBJ2-3; 8 positions agree with TRBD2. V dropped 2 bases and J dropped 4; count of bases not matched to a gene: 8. CDR1 GTSNPN and CDR2 SVGIG come from the germline V gene (reference sequence). This CDR3 region has 15 residues. The CDR3 sequence is CAWSTRGGRADTQYF. CDR3 nucleotide sequence: TGTGCCTGGAGTACCCGGGGGGGCCGCGCAGATACGCAGTATTTT.

The gene calls are TRBV14 and TRBJ2-2, with unresolved D. This CDR3 is built from 13 residues. Trimming cost V 5 bases and J 6 bases, with 10 bases left between them. Germline CDR1 and CDR2: SGHDN and FVKESK. The CDR3 DNA reads TGTGCCAGCAGCAAGCAGGTGGCCGGGGAGCTGTTTTTT. Translating it yields CASSKQVAGELFF.

This rearrangement joins TRBV6-5 to TRBJ2-7; D might be TRBD1 (7 bases). V lost 0 bases and J 3 bases, leaving 12 bases between the germline ends. From germline, CDR1 is MNHEY and CDR2 SVGAGI. The CDR3 runs to 15 residues. The CDR3 region has the DNA TGTGCCAGCAGTTACTCGAGCAGGGGGGACTACGAGCAGTACTTC. The encoded protein is CASSYSSRGDYEQYF.

The chain links TRBV2 to TRBJ2-1; D unresolved. This CDR3 has 14 amino acids. Per the germline V gene, CDR1 is SNHLY and CDR2 is FYNNEI. Trimming shortened V by 1 base and J by 10 bases, and 14 bases separated the two germline ends. The DNA of the CDR3 is TGTGCCAGCAGTGAAGATCTAACACCGAGGGAGCAGTTCTTC. It is translated as CASSEDLTPREQFF.

CDR3 region: CASSSLDRVYYGYTF. The CDR3 DNA sequence: TGTGCCAGCAGTTCCTTGGACAGGGTTTACTATGGCTACACCTTC. The chain uses TRBV27 and TRBJ1-2; the match to TRBD1 covers 8 bases. The CDR3 consists of 15 residues. The V gene's germline CDR1 is MNHEY and CDR2 SMNVEV (reference sequence). Losses at the gene ends were 4 bases for V and 3 bases for J; bases not matched to a gene: 7.

The chain combines TRBV9 with TRBJ2-2, with D uncertain. V was cut by 4 bases and J by 1 base, with 8 bases left in between. This CDR3 contains 14 residues. Germline V CDR1 and CDR2: SGDLS, YYNGEE. The CDR3 coding sequence is TGTGCCAGCAGCCCCCGACAGAACACCGGGGAGCTGTTTTTT. Translating gives CASSPRQNTGELFF.

In this sample, this clone turned up a few times. The chain couples TRBV28 to TRBJ1-5, with D maybe TRBD1 (6 bases). The CDR3 consists of 14 residues. Between the trimmed V and J ends, which lost 7 bases and 2 bases, there was a span of 12 bases. The germline V gene encodes CDR1 MDHEN and CDR2 SYDVKM. The CDR3 protein is CASKTKGGNQPQHF. The CDR3 nucleotides read TGTGCCAGCAAAACGAAGGGGGGCAATCAGCCCCAGCATTTT.

The rearrangement links TRBV18 to TRBJ1-6; 8 nucleotides agree with TRBD1. This CDR3 contains 14 residues. Germline CDR1 is KGHSH and CDR2 is LQKENI. V lost 3 bases to trimming and J lost 11 bases; unmatched junction nucleotides: 6. Here the CDR3 DNA reads TGTGCCAGCTCACCGCAGGGGGCCATGGCACCCCTCCACTTT. Translation: CASSPQGAMAPLHF.

This chain joins TRBV13 and TRBJ2-5, with D unclear. The J call may be in error: the DNA end matches TRBJ2-7 better. CDR1 is PRHDT, CDR2 FYEKMQ, per germline (reference sequence). CDR3 length: 12 residues. The CDR3 DNA reads TGTGCCAGCAGCTTACGAACCTACGAGCAGTACTTC. It yields the protein CASSLRTYEQYF.

CDR3 in amino acids: CASSPGQGQGAPDTQYF. DNA for the CDR3: TGCGCCAGCAGTCCCGGCCAGGGACAGGGGGCTCCAGATACGCAGTATTTT. The V call is TRBV23-1, the J call TRBJ2-3, with TRBD1 identical over 12 bases. TRBV23-1 is noted as an ORF with a role that remains uncertain. This CDR3 contains 17 residues. With V trimmed by 4 bases and J by 4 bases, 9 bases remained unmatched.

In its sample, this clone was seen once. The V call is TRBV5-8, the J call TRBJ2-1, with 16 positions matching TRBD2. The CDR3 consists of 17 residues. The trim removed 4 bases at V and 7 bases at J, leaving 8 bases unmatched. Looked up from germline, CDR1 is SGHTS and CDR2 is YDEGEE. CDR3 region: CASSGGTSGRAVNEQFF. The CDR3 region has the DNA TGTGCCAGCAGCGGTGGGACTAGCGGGAGGGCCGTGAATGAGCAGTTCTTC. Variable domain in full (rest from reference TRBV5-8 and TRBJ2-1): EAGVTQSPTHLIKTRGQQATLRCSPISGHTSVYWYQQALGLGLQFLLWYDEGEERNRGNFPPRFSGRQFPNYSSELNVNALELEDSALYLCASSGGTSGRAVNEQFFGPGTRLTVL.

The gene calls are TRBV9 and TRBJ2-7; 11 nucleotides match TRBD1. CDR3 length: 15 amino acids. Germline V gives CDR1 SGDLS, CDR2 YYNGEE. V gave up 2 bases and J gave up 6 bases; unmatched junction bases: 7. CDR3 in DNA: TGTGCCAGCAGCGTGTCCGGGACAGGGGGTCTCGAGCAGTACTTC. It encodes CASSVSGTGGLEQYF.

Only a few counts were recorded for this clone. The V gene is TRBV7-9, the J gene TRBJ1-6; 7 positions agree with TRBD1. The germline V gene encodes CDR1 SEHNR and CDR2 FQNEAQ (reference sequence). V lost 3 bases, J lost 7 bases, and 3 bases stayed unmatched. CDR3 length: 14 residues. The CDR3 bases are TGTGCCAGCAGCTTGGGGACAGTGAATTCACCCCTCCACTTT. Amino acid sequence: CASSLGTVNSPLHF. The whole variable domain, remainder taken from reference TRBV7-9 and TRBJ1-6, is DTGVSQNPRHKITKRGQNVTFRCDPISEHNRLYWYRQTLGQGPEFLTYFQNEAQLEKSRLLSDRFSAERPKGSFSTLEIQRTEQGDSAMYLCASSLGTVNSPLHFGNGTRLTVT.

V is TRBV6-5 and J is TRBJ2-1, with D possibly matching TRBD2 (6 bases). CDR1 MNHEY and CDR2 SVGAGI come from the germline V gene. Deletions cut 2 bases from V and 11 bases from J, with 16 bases between. The CDR3 consists of 14 residues. The CDR3 loop is CASSYRREVPKQFF. The CDR3 DNA follows: TGTGCCAGCAGTTACCGAAGGGAGGTCCCTAAGCAGTTCTTC.

The V gene is TRBV5-1, the J gene TRBJ1-1; no clear D. The CDR3 has 15 residues. Germline V lookup: CDR1 SGHRS, CDR2 YFSETQ. The V and J ends lost 0 bases and 3 bases respectively, with 12 bases between them. Here the CDR3 reads CASSLVRSSDTEAFF. CDR3 nucleotides: TGCGCCAGCAGCTTGGTAAGGAGTAGCGACACTGAAGCTTTCTTT. Based on the CDR3 plus reference TRBV5-1 and TRBJ1-1, the full variable domain is KAGVTQTPRYLIKTRGQQVTLSCSPISGHRSVSWYQQTPGQGLQFLFEYFSETQRNKGNFPGRFSGRQFSNSRSEMNVSTLELGDSALYLCASSLVRSSDTEAFFGQGTRLTVV.

The V gene is TRBV5-1, the J gene TRBJ2-1; D is possibly TRBD2 (7 bases). CDR1 and CDR2 (germline): SGHRS, YFSETQ. The V end lost 5 bases, the J end lost 8 bases, and 17 bases lay between the germline ends. This CDR3 comprises 14 residues. CDR3 in DNA: TGCGCCAGCAGTCGAGGGGGGGCCGGGGATGAGCAGTTCTTC. It yields the protein CASSRGGAGDEQFF. The full variable domain, rest sourced from reference TRBV5-1 and TRBJ2-1, is KAGVTQTPRYLIKTRGQQVTLSCSPISGHRSVSWYQQTPGQGLQFLFEYFSETQRNKGNFPGRFSGRQFSNSRSEMNVSTLELGDSALYLCASSRGGAGDEQFFGPGTRLTVL.

The chain's CDR3 is CASSQGLNYNEQFF. The CDR3 bases are TGTGCCAGCAGCCAAGGACTAAACTACAATGAGCAGTTCTTC. This chain uses TRBV14 with TRBJ2-1, with D possibly being TRBD2 (5 bases). From germline, CDR1 is SGHDN and CDR2 FVKESK. This CDR3 has 14 amino acids. The V end was cut by 1 base, the J end by 3 bases, with 7 bases between.